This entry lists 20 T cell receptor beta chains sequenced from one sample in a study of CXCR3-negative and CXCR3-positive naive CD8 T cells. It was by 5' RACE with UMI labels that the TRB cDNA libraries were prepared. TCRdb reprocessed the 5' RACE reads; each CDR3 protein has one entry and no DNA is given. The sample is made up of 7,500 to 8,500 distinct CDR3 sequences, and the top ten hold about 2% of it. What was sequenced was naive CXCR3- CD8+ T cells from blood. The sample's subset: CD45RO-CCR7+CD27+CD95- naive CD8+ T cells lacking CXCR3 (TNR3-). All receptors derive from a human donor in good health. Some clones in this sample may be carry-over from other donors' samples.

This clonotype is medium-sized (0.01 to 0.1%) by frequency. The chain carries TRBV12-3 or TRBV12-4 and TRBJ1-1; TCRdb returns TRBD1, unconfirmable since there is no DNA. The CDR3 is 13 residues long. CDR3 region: CASSPPLNTEAFF.

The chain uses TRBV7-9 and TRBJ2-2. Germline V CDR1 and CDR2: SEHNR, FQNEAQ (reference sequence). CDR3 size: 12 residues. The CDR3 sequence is CASSSGVGELFF.

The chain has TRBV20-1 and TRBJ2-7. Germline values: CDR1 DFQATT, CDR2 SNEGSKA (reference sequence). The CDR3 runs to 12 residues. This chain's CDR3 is CSARDLGYEQYF.

The CDR3 loop reads CASSPDRENTEAFF. The chain has TRBV28 and TRBJ1-1; lacking DNA, the TRBD1 call made by TCRdb goes unchecked. The CDR3 loop spans 14 amino acids. Looked up from germline, CDR1 is MDHEN and CDR2 is SYDVKM.

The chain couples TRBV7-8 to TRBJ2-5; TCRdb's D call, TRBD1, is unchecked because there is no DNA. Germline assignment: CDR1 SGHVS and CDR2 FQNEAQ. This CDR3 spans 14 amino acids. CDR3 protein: CASSPADRVGTQYF.

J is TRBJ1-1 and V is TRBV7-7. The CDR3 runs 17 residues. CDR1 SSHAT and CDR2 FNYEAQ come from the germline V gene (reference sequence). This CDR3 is CASTKPRAGSLNTEAFF.

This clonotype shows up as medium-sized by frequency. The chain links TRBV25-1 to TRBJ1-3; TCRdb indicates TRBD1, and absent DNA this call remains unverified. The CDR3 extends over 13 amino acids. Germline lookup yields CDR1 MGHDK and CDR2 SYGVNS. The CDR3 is CASSQGAIDTIYF. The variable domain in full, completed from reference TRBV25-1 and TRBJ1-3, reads EADIYQTPRYLVIGTGKKITLECSQTMGHDKMYWYQQDPGMELHLIHYSYGVNSTEKGDLSSESTVSRIRTEHFPLTLESARPSHTSQYLCASSQGAIDTIYFGEGSWLTVV.

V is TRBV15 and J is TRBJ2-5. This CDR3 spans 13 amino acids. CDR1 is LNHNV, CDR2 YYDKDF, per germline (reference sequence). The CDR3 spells CATSRESPETQYF.

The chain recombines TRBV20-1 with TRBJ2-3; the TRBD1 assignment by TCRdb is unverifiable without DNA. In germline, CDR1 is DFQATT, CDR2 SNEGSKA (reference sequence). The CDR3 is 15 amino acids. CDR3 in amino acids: CSARDLNPLGDTQYF.

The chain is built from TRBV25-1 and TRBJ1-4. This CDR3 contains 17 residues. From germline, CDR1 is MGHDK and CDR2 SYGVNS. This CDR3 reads CASSDAAESATNEKLFF.

CDR3 protein: CSATLASSYNEQFF. V and J are TRBV29-1 and TRBJ2-1. In germline, CDR1 is SQVTM, CDR2 ANQGSEA. This CDR3 has 14 amino acids.

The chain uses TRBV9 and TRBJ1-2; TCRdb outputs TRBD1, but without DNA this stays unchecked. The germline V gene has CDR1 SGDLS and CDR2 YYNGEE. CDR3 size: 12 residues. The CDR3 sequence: CASSIRDRRGTF.

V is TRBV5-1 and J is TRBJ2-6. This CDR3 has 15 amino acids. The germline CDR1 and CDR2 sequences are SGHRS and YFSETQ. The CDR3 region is CASSPGDSGANVLTF.

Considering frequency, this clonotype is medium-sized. CDR3 residues: CASSFSGRDGETQYF. The V gene is TRBV28, the J gene TRBJ2-5; TCRdb proposes TRBD1, but this gene call is untestable without DNA. The CDR3 runs to 15 residues. CDR1 is MDHEN, CDR2 SYDVKM, per germline.

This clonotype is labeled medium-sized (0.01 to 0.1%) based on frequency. CDR3 loop: CASTQPGIGNTIYF. The genes are TRBV12-3 or TRBV12-4 and TRBJ1-3; as DNA is missing, the TRBD1 call by TCRdb cannot be tested. The CDR3 totals 14 residues.

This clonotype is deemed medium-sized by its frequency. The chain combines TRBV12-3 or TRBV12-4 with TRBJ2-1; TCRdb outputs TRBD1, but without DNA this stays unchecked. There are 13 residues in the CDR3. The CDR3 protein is CASSPEGYNEQFF.

The CDR3 here is CASSHRTDTQYF. The chain combines TRBV3-1 with TRBJ2-3. Per germline, CDR1 LGHDT and CDR2 YNNKEL (reference sequence). The CDR3 contains 12 residues.

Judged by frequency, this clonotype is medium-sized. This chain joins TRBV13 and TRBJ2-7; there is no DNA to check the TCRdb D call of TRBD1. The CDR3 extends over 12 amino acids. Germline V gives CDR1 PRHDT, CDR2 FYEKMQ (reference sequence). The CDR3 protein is CASSLPGREQYF. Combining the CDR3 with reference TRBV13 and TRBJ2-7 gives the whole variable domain AAGVIQSPRHLIKEKRETATLKCYPIPRHDTVYWYQQGPGQDPQFLISFYEKMQSDKGSIPDRFSAQQFSDYHSELNMSSLELGDSALYFCASSLPGREQYFGPGTRLTVT.

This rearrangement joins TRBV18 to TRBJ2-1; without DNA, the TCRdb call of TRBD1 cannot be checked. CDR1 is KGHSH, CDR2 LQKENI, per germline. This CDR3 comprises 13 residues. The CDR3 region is CASYGSPGNEQFF. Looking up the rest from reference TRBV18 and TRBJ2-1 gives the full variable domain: NAGVMQNPRHLVRRRGQEARLRCSPMKGHSHVYWYRQLPEEGLKFMVYLQKENIIDESGMPKERFSAEFPKEGPSILRIQQVVRGDSAAYFCASYGSPGNEQFFGPGTRLTVL.

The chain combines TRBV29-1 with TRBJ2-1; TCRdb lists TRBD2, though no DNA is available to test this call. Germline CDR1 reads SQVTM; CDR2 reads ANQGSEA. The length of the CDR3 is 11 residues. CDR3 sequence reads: CSVDEQREQFF.